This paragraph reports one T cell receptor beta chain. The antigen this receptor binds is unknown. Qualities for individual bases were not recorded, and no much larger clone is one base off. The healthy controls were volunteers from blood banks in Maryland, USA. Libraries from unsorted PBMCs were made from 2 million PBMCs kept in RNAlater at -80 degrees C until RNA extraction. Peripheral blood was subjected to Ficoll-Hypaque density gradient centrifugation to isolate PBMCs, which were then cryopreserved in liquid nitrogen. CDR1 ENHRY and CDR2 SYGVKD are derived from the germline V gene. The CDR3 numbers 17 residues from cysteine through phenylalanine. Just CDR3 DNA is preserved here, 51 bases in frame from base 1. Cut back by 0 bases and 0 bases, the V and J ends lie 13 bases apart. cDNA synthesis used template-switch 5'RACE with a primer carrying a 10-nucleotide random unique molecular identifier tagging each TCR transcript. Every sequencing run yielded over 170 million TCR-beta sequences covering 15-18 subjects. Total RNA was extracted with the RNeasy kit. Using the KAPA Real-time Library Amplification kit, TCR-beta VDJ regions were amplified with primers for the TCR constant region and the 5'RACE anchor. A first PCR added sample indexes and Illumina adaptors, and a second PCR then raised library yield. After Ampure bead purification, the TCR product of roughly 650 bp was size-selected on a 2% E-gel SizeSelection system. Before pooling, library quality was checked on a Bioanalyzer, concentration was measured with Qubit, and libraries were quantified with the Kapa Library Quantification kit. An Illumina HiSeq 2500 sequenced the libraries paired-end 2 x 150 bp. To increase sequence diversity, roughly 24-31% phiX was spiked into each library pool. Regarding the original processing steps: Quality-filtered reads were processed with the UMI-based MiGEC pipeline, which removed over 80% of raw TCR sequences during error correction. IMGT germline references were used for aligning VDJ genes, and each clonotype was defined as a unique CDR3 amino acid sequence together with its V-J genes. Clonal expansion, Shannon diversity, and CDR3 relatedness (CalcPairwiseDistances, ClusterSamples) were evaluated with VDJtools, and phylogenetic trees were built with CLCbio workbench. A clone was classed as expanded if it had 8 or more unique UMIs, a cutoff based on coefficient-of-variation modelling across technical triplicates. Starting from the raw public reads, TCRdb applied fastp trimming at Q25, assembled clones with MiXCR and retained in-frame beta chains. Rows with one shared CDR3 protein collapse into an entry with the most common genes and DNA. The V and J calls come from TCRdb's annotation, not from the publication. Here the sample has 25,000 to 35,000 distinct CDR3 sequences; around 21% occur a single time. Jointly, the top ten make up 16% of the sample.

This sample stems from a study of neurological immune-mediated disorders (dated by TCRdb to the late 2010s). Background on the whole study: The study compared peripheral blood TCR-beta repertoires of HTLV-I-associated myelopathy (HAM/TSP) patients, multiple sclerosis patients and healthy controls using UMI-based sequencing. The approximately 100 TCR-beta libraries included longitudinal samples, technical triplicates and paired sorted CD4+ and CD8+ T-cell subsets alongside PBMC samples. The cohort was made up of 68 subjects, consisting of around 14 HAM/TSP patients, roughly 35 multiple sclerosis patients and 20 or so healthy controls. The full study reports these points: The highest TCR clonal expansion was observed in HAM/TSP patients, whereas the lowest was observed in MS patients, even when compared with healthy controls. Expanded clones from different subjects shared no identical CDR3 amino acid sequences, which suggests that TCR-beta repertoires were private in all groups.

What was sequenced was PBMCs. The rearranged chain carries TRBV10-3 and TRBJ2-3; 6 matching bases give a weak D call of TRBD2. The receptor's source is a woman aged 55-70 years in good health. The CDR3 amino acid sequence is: CAISESVGGGSTDTQYF. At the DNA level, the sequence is TGTGCCATCAGTGAGTCCGTGGGCGGAGGGAGCACAGATACGCAGTATTTT.